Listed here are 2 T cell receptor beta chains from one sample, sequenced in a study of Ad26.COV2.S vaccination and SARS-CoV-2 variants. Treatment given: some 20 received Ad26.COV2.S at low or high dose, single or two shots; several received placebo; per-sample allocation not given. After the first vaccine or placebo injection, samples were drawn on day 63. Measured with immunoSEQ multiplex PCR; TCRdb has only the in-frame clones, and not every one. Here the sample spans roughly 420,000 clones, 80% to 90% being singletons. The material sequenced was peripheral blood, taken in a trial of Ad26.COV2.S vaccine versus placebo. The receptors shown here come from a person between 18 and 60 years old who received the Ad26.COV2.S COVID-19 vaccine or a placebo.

The CDR3, as DNA: TGTGCCAGCCACAACGAGACAGGGATCTACGAGCAGTACGTC. Amino acid sequence: CASHNETGIYEQYV. The chain has TRBV6-4 and TRBJ2-7; 7 bases are a match to TRBD1. After removal of 8 bases from V and 3 bases from J, the junction contained 10 bases not matched to a gene. The CDR3 runs to 14 residues. Germline V gene sequence: CDR1 MRHNA, CDR2 SNTAGT.

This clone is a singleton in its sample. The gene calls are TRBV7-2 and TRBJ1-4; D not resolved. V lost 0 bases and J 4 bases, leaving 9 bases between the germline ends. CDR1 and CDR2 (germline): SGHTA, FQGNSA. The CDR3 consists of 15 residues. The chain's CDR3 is CASSLARGLNEKLFF. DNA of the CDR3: TGTGCCAGCAGCTTAGCCCGGGGTCTTAATGAAAAACTGTTTTTT. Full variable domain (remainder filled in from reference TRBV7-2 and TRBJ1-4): GAGVSQSPSNKVTEKGKDVELRCDPISGHTALYWYRQSLGQGLEFLIYFQGNSAPDKSGLPSDRFSAERTGGSVSTLTIQRTQQEDSAVYLCASSLARGLNEKLFFGSGTQLSVL.